This TCR beta chain appears in the sequencing data of a study of human T cells and chemical hapten exposure. CDR1 is SQVTM and CDR2 is ANQGSEA in the germline V gene. V was clipped by 4 bases and J by 3 bases, with 11 bases between them. The CDR3 is 13 amino acids. Noted time point: patch test 2, 6 weeks after DPC sensitization. Treatment here: therapeutic diphenylcyclopropenone sensitization with weekly scalp DPC. TCRdb processed the RACE reads anew with MiXCR; each CDR3 protein has one entry. Seen here are a few hundred thousand distinct CDR3 sequences, under 6.5% observed once, and the top ten hold less than 6.5%.

Sequenced here: whole blood, sampled in connection with sensitization to the hapten diphenylcyclopropenone (DPC). The TCR was taken from a young woman with alopecia areata. Some clones in this sample may be carry-over from other donors' samples. This chain links TRBV29-1 with TRBJ2-3, with a tentative D call TRBD2 (7 bases). CDR3 sequence: CSVVGGPTDTQYF. In DNA form, the CDR3 reads TGCAGCGTTGTGGGGGGGCCTACAGATACGCAGTATTTT.